One T cell receptor beta chain is described in this entry. The antigen is not known. The sample originates from a study of beta chain features in type 1 diabetes. Study-wide background: Age, gender and cell yields were alike across patients and healthy donors.

Study-level results: Cells carrying high TCR expression could end up over-represented when cDNA is sequenced. The question of HLA type influencing TCRB rearrangement was one that remained unresolved here.

Each donor gave one heparinised blood draw averaging roughly 120 mL. Since all of the isolated RNA was reverse transcribed, expressed TCRB transcripts were what got sequenced. Measured with immunoSEQ multiplex PCR; TCRdb has only the in-frame clones, and not every one. The sample lists more than 150,000 clones, more than 9.5% occurring once. The CDR3 contains 14 residues. With 1 base removed from V and 7 bases from J, the gap between germline ends came to 11 bases. Germline V gene lookup returns CDR1 SGHNT and CDR2 YYREEE (reference sequence). The V gene is TRBV5-4, the J gene TRBJ2-2; D is unresolved. The sequenced material came from central memory CD4+ T cells from blood. This clonotype was obtained from a man aged 18 to 30 in good health. The CDR3 sequence is CASSLITMDGELFF. The DNA of the CDR3 is TGTGCCAGCAGCTTGATCACTATGGACGGGGAGCTGTTTTTT.